Shown below are 22 T cell receptor beta chains from a single sample sequenced in a study of blood T cell repertoires in COVID-19. Sequencing was performed with immunoSEQ multiplex PCR; in TCRdb, only in-frame clones are kept and a portion is missing. The sample consists of 180,000 or so clones, 70% to 85% of them appearing once. Material: peripheral blood. All receptors come from a man between 60 and 75 years old who had recovered from COVID-19.

The V and J genes are TRBV25-1 and TRBJ1-3; 7 bases agree with TRBD1. J lost 4 bases, V lost 8 bases, and 8 bases had no gene match. Germline CDR1 MGHDK, CDR2 SYGVNS. This CDR3 is 14 amino acids long. The CDR3 sequence is CASRDRVEGNTIYF. CDR3 nucleotide sequence: TGTGCCAGCCGCGACAGGGTGGAAGGAAACACCATATATTTT.

The chain joins TRBV6-5 to TRBJ1-3, with 8 bases identical to TRBD1. CDR3 length equals 15 residues. Germline V gene lookup returns CDR1 MNHEY and CDR2 SVGAGI. The J segment lost 0 bases and the V segment lost 6 bases, leaving 4 bases of the junction unmatched. The CDR3 DNA reads as TGTGCCAGCAGCCGGACAGGGCTCTCTGGAAACACCATATATTTT. Amino acid sequence: CASSRTGLSGNTIYF.

The rearrangement uses TRBV18 and TRBJ1-1; perhaps TRBD1 as D (6 bases). Per germline, CDR1 KGHSH and CDR2 LQKENI. This CDR3 is 15 amino acids long. V was pared by 6 bases and J by 4 bases, with 18 bases between. The chain's CDR3 is CASSKAQGGGTEAFF. In DNA, the CDR3 is TGTGCCAGCTCCAAGGCACAGGGCGGAGGCACTGAAGCTTTCTTT.

This clone has only a few counts. This chain joins TRBV7-3 and TRBJ2-1; D perhaps matches TRBD2 (6 bases). CDR3 length: 14 amino acids. The germline gives CDR1 SGHTA, CDR2 FQGTGA. Trimming removed 3 bases from V and 5 bases from J, with 11 bases in between. Here the CDR3 reads CASSLGRGNNEQFF. Here the CDR3 DNA reads TGTGCCAGCAGCTTGGGGCGGGGTAACAATGAGCAGTTCTTC.

V gene TRBV30 combines with J gene TRBJ2-2; weak D call: TRBD1 (6 bases). The V end was cut by 3 bases, the J end by 8 bases, with 16 bases between. From germline, CDR1 is GTSNPN and CDR2 SVGIG (reference sequence). The CDR3 contains 14 residues. Written as DNA, the CDR3 is TGTGCCTGGAGGGTACAGGGAGTCGTAGGGGAGCTGTTTTTT. This codes for CAWRVQGVVGELFF.

The chain carries TRBV28 and TRBJ2-3; 15 bases align to TRBD2. The germline V gene has CDR1 MDHEN and CDR2 SYDVKM. Germline trimming cut 4 bases from V and 6 bases from J; bases unmatched to any gene: 8. The CDR3 is made up of 17 amino acids. Here the CDR3 DNA reads TGTGCCAGCAGTTCGGGACTAGCGGGGGGTTTGGGCGATACGCAGTATTTT. Protein sequence: CASSSGLAGGLGDTQYF.

The chain recombines TRBV4-2 with TRBJ2-7; D ambiguous. The CDR3 covers 15 residues. Deletions cut 0 bases from V and 4 bases from J, with 13 bases between. Per the germline V gene, CDR1 is LGHNA and CDR2 is YNFKEQ. CDR3: CASSQEGYPGYEQYF. CDR3 DNA sequence: TGTGCCAGCAGCCAAGAAGGTTACCCCGGGTACGAGCAGTACTTC.

The chain employs TRBV27 and TRBJ1-1; weak D call: TRBD1 (6 bases). Germline loops: CDR1 MNHEY, CDR2 SMNVEV (reference sequence). This CDR3 has 16 amino acids. V lost 6 bases, J lost 4 bases, and 21 bases lay in between. The CDR3 here is CASSQAARGAPTEAFF. The CDR3 DNA reads as TGTGCCAGCAGCCAAGCGGCGCGGGGGGCGCCCACTGAAGCTTTCTTT.

The J gene is TRBJ1-5, the V gene TRBV19; no definite D call. Germline assignment: CDR1 LNHDA and CDR2 SQIVND (reference sequence). This CDR3 is 13 amino acids long. V lost 3 bases, J lost 3 bases, and 6 bases lay in between. The CDR3 here is CASSIGVNQPQHF. The CDR3 nucleotides are TGTGCCAGTAGTATCGGGGTCAATCAGCCCCAGCATTTT. Looking up the rest from reference TRBV19 and TRBJ1-5 gives the full variable domain: DGGITQSPKYLFRKEGQNVTLSCEQNLNHDAMYWYRQDPGQGLRLIYYSQIVNDFQKGDIAEGYSVSREKKESFPLTVTSAQKNPTAFYLCASSIGVNQPQHFGDGTRLSIL.

The genes are TRBV6-6 and TRBJ1-2, with a weak D call TRBD1 (5 bases). V shed 4 bases and J shed 4 bases, with 16 bases lying between them. From germline, CDR1 is MNHNY and CDR2 SVGAGI (reference sequence). The CDR3 covers 15 residues. The CDR3 nucleotides read TGTGCCAGCAGTTCGACCCTCAGGGTCAGCTATGGCTACACCTTC. This gives the protein CASSSTLRVSYGYTF.

The chain uses TRBV11-3 and TRBJ1-1, with D possibly TRBD1 on 6 matching bases. V gave up 0 bases and J gave up 3 bases, with 8 bases separating them. The V gene's germline CDR1 is SGHNT and CDR2 YENEEA. The CDR3 has 14 residues. The CDR3 region is CASSLEAGDTEAFF. CDR3 sequence (DNA): TGTGCCAGCAGCTTAGAGGCAGGGGACACTGAAGCTTTCTTT. The variable domain in full, with the rest retrieved from reference TRBV11-3 and TRBJ1-1, is EAGVVQSPRYKIIEKKQPVAFWCNPISGHNTLYWYLQNLGQGPELLIRYENEEAVDDSQLPKDRFSAERLKGVDSTLKIQPAELGDSAVYLCASSLEAGDTEAFFGQGTRLTVV.

The gene calls are TRBV11-2 and TRBJ1-5; D is unresolved. The CDR3 has 14 amino acids. Trimming took off 0 bases at V and 0 bases at J, with 3 bases between the two ends. Germline lookup yields CDR1 SGHAT and CDR2 FQNNGV. Here the CDR3 DNA reads TGTGCCAGCAGCTTAGACCTTAGCAATCAGCCCCAGCATTTT. Residues: CASSLDLSNQPQHF.

The chain joins TRBV6-5 to TRBJ2-2; tentative D call: TRBD1 (6 bases). Trimming stripped 2 bases from V and 4 bases from J, with 8 bases between. This CDR3 has 14 amino acids. Germline loops: CDR1 MNHEY, CDR2 SVGAGI. Here the CDR3 reads CASSYGQSTGELFF. CDR3 DNA sequence: TGTGCCAGCAGTTACGGACAGAGCACCGGGGAGCTGTTTTTT.

This chain uses TRBV20-1 with TRBJ2-3, with no clear D. The CDR3 extends over 14 amino acids. The V gene lost 3 bases and the J gene lost 5 bases, with 15 bases spanning the gap. The germline V gene has CDR1 DFQATT and CDR2 SNEGSKA (reference sequence). CDR3: CSASIGDRLDTQYF. The CDR3 bases are TGCAGTGCTAGTATCGGTGATAGACTAGATACGCAGTATTTT.

This chain uses TRBV7-3 with TRBJ2-1, with 7 nucleotides matching TRBD1. Trimming cost V 6 bases and J 3 bases; bases outside gene matches: 8. Germline V gene data show CDR1 as SGHTA and CDR2 as FQGTGA. This CDR3 contains 15 residues. CDR3 in DNA: TGTGCCAGCAGACCATCAGGGGGTAACTACAATGAGCAGTTCTTC. It encodes CASRPSGGNYNEQFF.

The gene calls are TRBV5-1 and TRBJ1-1, with D unclear. The germline V and J ends were trimmed by 3 bases and 0 bases, with 9 bases remaining between them. CDR3 size: 14 residues. Germline V lookup: CDR1 SGHRS, CDR2 YFSETQ. CDR3 nucleotides: TGCGCCAGCAGCTCAACACCCCTGAACACTGAAGCTTTCTTT. Encoded protein: CASSSTPLNTEAFF.

The genes are TRBV7-8 and TRBJ1-2, with D tentatively TRBD1 (5 bases). Germline CDR1 is SGHVS and CDR2 is FQNEAQ. With 1 base removed from V and 8 bases from J, the gap between germline ends came to 17 bases. This CDR3 has 15 residues. CDR3 sequence (DNA): TGTGCCAGCAGCTTAGGATTTCGGGGGGAGCAGGGCTACACCTTC. Protein product: CASSLGFRGEQGYTF.

This chain joins TRBV4-3 and TRBJ2-1, with D possibly being TRBD2 (5 bases). Looked up from germline, CDR1 is LGHNA and CDR2 is YSLEER. The CDR3 runs 15 residues. Trimming took off 4 bases at V and 1 base at J, with 11 bases between the two ends. CDR3 nucleotides: TGCGCCAGCAGCCCCCTAGAGGGATCCTACAATGAGCAGTTCTTC. This gives the protein CASSPLEGSYNEQFF.

The sample holds one count of this clone. The V and J genes are TRBV7-2 and TRBJ2-7; 9 bases are a match to TRBD2. CDR3 length equals 16 residues. Losses at the gene ends were 1 base for V and 7 bases for J; bases not matched to a gene: 11. Germline CDR1 reads SGHTA; CDR2 reads FQGNSA. CDR3 in amino acids: CASSLGGRGGFEEQYF. The CDR3, as DNA: TGTGCCAGCAGCTTAGGCGGGCGGGGGGGCTTTGAAGAGCAGTACTTC.

The rearrangement links TRBV2 to TRBJ2-1; 9 bases line up with TRBD1. This CDR3 has 14 amino acids. V lost 6 bases and J lost 8; bases outside the gene matches: 8. Germline V gene sequence: CDR1 SNHLY, CDR2 FYNNEI. The DNA for the CDR3 is TGTGCCAGCAGCGGACAGGGGAATTTGGATGAGCAGTTCTTC. Translated: CASSGQGNLDEQFF.

The chain recombines TRBV9 with TRBJ2-3; 15 bases are shared with TRBD2. Germline values: CDR1 SGDLS, CDR2 YYNGEE. The V gene end was trimmed by 0 bases and the J gene end by 4 bases; junction bases not matched to a gene: 3. The CDR3 has 17 residues. In DNA, the CDR3 is TGTGCCAGCAGCGTAGCAGGACTAGCGGGGGGGTCAGATACGCAGTATTTT. Translating it yields CASSVAGLAGGSDTQYF.

V and J are TRBV12-5 and TRBJ2-7; TRBD1 might be the D (5 bases). With 3 bases removed from V and 0 bases from J, the gap between germline ends came to 12 bases. Per germline, CDR1 LGHNT and CDR2 FRNRAP. The CDR3 loop spans 15 amino acids. CDR3 sequence (DNA): TGTGCTAGTGGTTTATCAGGGTTTGGCTCCTACGAGCAGTACTTC. It is translated as CASGLSGFGSYEQYF. Drawing the rest from reference TRBV12-5 and TRBJ2-7, the complete variable domain is DARVTQTPRHKVTEMGQEVTMRCQPILGHNTVFWYRQTMMQGLELLAYFRNRAPLDDSGMPKDRFSAEMPDATLATLKIQPSEPRDSAVYFCASGLSGFGSYEQYFGPGTRLTVT.